Listed here are 18 T cell receptor beta chains from one sample, sequenced in a study of cytomegalovirus exposure and HLA in healthy donors. The PCR had 60 Vbeta and 13 Jbeta primers. This table comes from immunoSEQ multiplex PCR, and its TCRdb copy is limited to in-frame clones, with some not included. The sample carries roughly 200,000 clones, 86% recorded once. Sequenced: PBMCs. The receptor set was obtained from a woman in her twenties or thirties in good health and CMV-seronegative.

This clone was counted a single time. CDR3 DNA: TGTGCCAGCAGTCCGGACAGGGTTGAGACCCAGTACTTC. Protein product: CASSPDRVETQYF. The chain couples TRBV2 to TRBJ2-5; the match to TRBD1 covers 8 bases. The CDR3 consists of 13 residues. Losses at the gene ends were 5 bases for V and 5 bases for J; bases not matched to a gene: 4. Germline V gene data show CDR1 as SNHLY and CDR2 as FYNNEI.

This clone was observed a single time. In nucleotides, the CDR3 is TGCGCCAGCCATGAGCGGGGTGGTGAGCAGTTCTTC. Its translation is CASHERGGEQFF. The V and J genes are TRBV5-1 and TRBJ2-1; the match to TRBD2 covers 7 bases. Trimming cost V 7 bases and J 9 bases; bases outside gene matches: 7. CDR1 and CDR2 (germline): SGHRS, YFSETQ. This CDR3 spans 12 amino acids.

V gene TRBV6-1 combines with J gene TRBJ2-4; 16 bases map to TRBD2. In germline, CDR1 is MNHNS, CDR2 SASEGT. V was clipped by 4 bases and J by 14 bases; unmatched bases: 8. The CDR3 contains 15 residues. The CDR3 DNA reads as TGTGCCAGCAGTGCCAAACAGGGACTAGCGGGAGGGAAGTACTTC. It yields the protein CASSAKQGLAGGKYF.

The chain uses TRBV30 and TRBJ2-7, with 8 bases aligning to TRBD1. V was pared by 0 bases and J by 5 bases, with 9 bases of the junction left unmatched. In germline, CDR1 is GTSNPN, CDR2 SVGIG (reference sequence). The CDR3 spans 15 residues. CDR3 coding DNA: TGTGCCTGGAGTGTAGGGACAGGTCTTAAGAACGAGCAGTACTTC. This gives the protein CAWSVGTGLKNEQYF.

The chain carries TRBV19 and TRBJ1-2, with 8 bases fitting TRBD1. V shed 3 bases, J shed 4 bases, and the junction held 10 bases outside the gene matches. In germline, CDR1 is LNHDA, CDR2 SQIVND (reference sequence). The length of the CDR3 is 16 residues. In DNA form, the CDR3 reads TGTGCCAGTAGTATCCAGGGGGCCAGGCCACTCTATGGCTACACCTTC. This codes for CASSIQGARPLYGYTF.

The rearrangement joins TRBV13 to TRBJ1-1; 7 positions match TRBD1. The V gene's germline CDR1 is PRHDT and CDR2 FYEKMQ (reference sequence). The CDR3 is 15 amino acids. V shed 6 bases and J 1 base; nucleotides not matched to a gene: 8. The CDR3 loop reads CASRVRGLKNTEAFF. The CDR3 coding sequence is TGTGCCAGCAGAGTAAGGGGGCTGAAGAACACTGAAGCTTTCTTT.

The rearrangement uses TRBV30 and TRBJ2-1, with TRBD1 as a possible D gene (7 bases). This CDR3 is built from 17 residues. CDR1 GTSNPN and CDR2 SVGIG come from the germline V gene (reference sequence). V lost 1 base and J 8 bases, leaving 24 bases between the germline ends. The CDR3 DNA sequence: TGTGCCTGGAGTGCCCTTTCCGCAGGGGGGTTCGTCGATGAGCAGTTCTTC. Protein product: CAWSALSAGGFVDEQFF. Using reference TRBV30 and TRBJ2-1 for the parts outside the CDR3, the full variable domain is SQTIHQWPATLVQPVGSPLSLECTVEGTSNPNLYWYRQAAGRGLQLLFYSVGIGQISSEVPQNLSASRPQDRQFILSSKKLLLSDSGFYLCAWSALSAGGFVDEQFFGPGTRLTVL.

The CDR3 is CASSLTTGALAFF. CDR3 coding DNA: TGCGCCAGCAGCTTGACGACGGGTGCTTTAGCTTTCTTT. The gene calls are TRBV5-1 and TRBJ1-1; unclear D gene. Germline V gene data show CDR1 as SGHRS and CDR2 as YFSETQ. The CDR3 is 13 residues long. The V end lost 1 base, the J end lost 10 bases, and 14 bases lay between the germline ends.

This clone came up a few times. The chain combines TRBV7-9 with TRBJ1-5, with D perhaps TRBD1 (5 bases). CDR1 is SEHNR and CDR2 is FQNEAQ in the germline V gene (reference sequence). CDR3 length equals 13 residues. V lost 5 bases and J lost 7, with 12 bases in between. CDR3 amino acids: CASSARVGQPQHF. For the CDR3, the DNA is TGTGCCAGCAGCGCCAGGGTCGGCCAGCCCCAGCATTTT. Full variable domain (missing parts from reference TRBV7-9 and TRBJ1-5): DTGVSQNPRHKITKRGQNVTFRCDPISEHNRLYWYRQTLGQGPEFLTYFQNEAQLEKSRLLSDRFSAERPKGSFSTLEIQRTEQGDSAMYLCASSARVGQPQHFGDGTRLSIL.

V usage is TRBV6-1 and J usage is TRBJ1-2, with 9 bases aligning to TRBD1. Germline V gene sequence: CDR1 MNHNS, CDR2 SASEGT. V lost 6 bases to trimming and J lost 8 bases; unmatched junction nucleotides: 13. This CDR3 spans 15 amino acids. CDR3 bases: TGTGCCAGCAGGGGAACCGGGACAGGGAAAGAAGGCTACACCTTC. Translation gives CASRGTGTGKEGYTF.

Concerning this clone: Other DNA variants within this sample encode the same CDR3. V gene TRBV28 combines with J gene TRBJ2-7; D is unclear. This CDR3 spans 12 amino acids. V was trimmed by 1 base and J by 4 bases, leaving 5 bases between them. CDR1 is MDHEN and CDR2 is SYDVKM in the germline V gene. The CDR3 sequence is CASSLSIYEQYF. CDR3 DNA sequence: TGTGCCAGCAGTTTATCTATTTACGAGCAGTACTTC.

CDR3 sequence reads: CASSLITGRVETQYF. The CDR3 bases are TGTGCCAGCAGCTTAATCACGGGGAGGGTAGAGACCCAGTACTTC. The chain carries TRBV7-6 and TRBJ2-5, with 7 bases fitting TRBD2. The V gene's germline CDR1 is SGHVS and CDR2 FNYEAQ. There are 15 residues in the CDR3. J lost 4 bases, V lost 2 bases, and 7 bases had no gene match.

This clone was found once. This chain links TRBV5-1 with TRBJ2-1; no definite D call. Germline V gene data show CDR1 as SGHRS and CDR2 as YFSETQ. The CDR3 has 13 amino acids. V lost 3 bases to trimming and J lost 8 bases, with 12 bases between them. The CDR3: CASSSTTTDEQFF. The CDR3 DNA sequence: TGCGCCAGCAGCTCCACTACGACCGATGAGCAGTTCTTC.

This chain links TRBV19 with TRBJ2-1; TRBD2 matches 14 bases. The CDR3 is made up of 14 amino acids. Trimming at V came to 9 bases and at J to 4 bases, leaving 2 bases not matched to a gene. Germline loops: CDR1 LNHDA, CDR2 SQIVND (reference sequence). As DNA, the CDR3 is TGTGCCAGCCGGACTAGCGGGGGGTACAATGAGCAGTTCTTC. Translating gives CASRTSGGYNEQFF.

The chain recombines TRBV4-2 with TRBJ2-1, with D uncertain. CDR3 length: 14 amino acids. V was trimmed by 0 bases and J by 9 bases, leaving 12 bases between them. Germline V gene data show CDR1 as LGHNA and CDR2 as YNFKEQ. Written as DNA, the CDR3 is TGTGCCAGCAGCCAAGAGAGGTTGTTCCGTGAGCAGTTCTTC. It is translated as CASSQERLFREQFF.

The gene calls are TRBV2 and TRBJ2-7; 8 bases fit TRBD1. The CDR3 runs 14 residues. Germline V gene lookup returns CDR1 SNHLY and CDR2 FYNNEI. V was pared by 7 bases and J by 2 bases, with 7 bases of the junction left unmatched. The CDR3 DNA reads TGTGCCAGCAACAAGGACAGGGCCGCCTACGAGCAGTACTTC. It translates to CASNKDRAAYEQYF.

The chain employs TRBV28 and TRBJ1-2; D is unclear. The germline V and J ends were trimmed by 10 bases and 3 bases, with 12 bases remaining between them. Germline V gives CDR1 MDHEN, CDR2 SYDVKM. The CDR3 length is 12 residues. Here the CDR3 reads CATPGSYYGYTF. As DNA, the CDR3 is TGTGCCACTCCGGGTTCCTACTATGGCTACACCTTC.

The J gene is TRBJ2-7, the V gene TRBV5-4; TRBD1 matches at 10 bases. This CDR3 is built from 16 residues. Trimming removed 4 bases from V and 1 base from J; junction bases left unmatched: 8. Germline CDR1 reads SGHNT; CDR2 reads YYREEE (reference sequence). CDR3 nucleotides: TGTGCCAGCAGCGAGGACAGGGGGGTATCATCCTACGAGCAGTACTTC. Amino acids: CASSEDRGVSSYEQYF. The entire variable domain, with the rest obtained from reference TRBV5-4 and TRBJ2-7, is as follows: ETGVTQSPTHLIKTRGQQVTLRCSSQSGHNTVSWYQQALGQGPQFIFQYYREEENGRGNFPPRFSGLQFPNYSSELNVNALELDDSALYLCASSEDRGVSSYEQYFGPGTRLTVT.